Reported below is one TCR beta chain. Antigen: not known. V lost 2 bases and J lost 6, with 14 bases in between. Germline values: CDR1 SGDLS, CDR2 YYNGEE. The CDR3 runs to 14 residues. Clones were sequenced by immunoSEQ multiplex PCR, and TCRdb holds only the in-frame ones, with some missing. In the table there are approximately 79,000 clones, approximately 92% of which are singletons. These data belong to a study of OX40 agonist ivuxolimab in advanced cancers. Background on the study: Every 2 weeks, patients got intravenous ivuxolimab at one of six dose levels (0.01-10 mg/kg). Anti-PD-1, anti-PD-L1 or anti-CTLA-4 therapy given earlier was allowed, and roughly 40% had some.

Whole-study findings and limits: Dosing at 0.1 to 3.0 mg/kg was accompanied by clonal expansion of CD4+ and CD8+ blood T cells by week 6. Expanded clones were, on average, more numerous in CD8+ T cells than in CD4+.

Sequenced material: CD4+ or CD8+ T cells sorted from blood, taken in a trial of the OX40 agonist ivuxolimab. The V call is TRBV9, the J call TRBJ1-2, with D possibly TRBD1 on 5 matching bases. This TCR was recovered from an adult with an advanced solid tumor such as melanoma, head and neck, liver or kidney cancer. The CDR3 DNA is TGTGCCAGCAGCGTTGGTGGGGGGACCCATGGCTACACCTTC. This codes for CASSVGGGTHGYTF.